This is a list of T cell receptor beta chains from one sample in a study of shared clonotypes between healthy human individuals. Method: immunoSEQ multiplex PCR; TCRdb's copy keeps in-frame clones and lacks some. The table records about 1 million clones, about 75% of them present only once. The specimen sequenced was memory CD4+ T cells sorted from blood. These receptors were taken from a man aged 18 to 29 in good health. Both conserved end residues are part of each CDR3. The D gene is left open where the match is weak. Size tells how often a clone was seen (once, few, many) or the class of an expanded clone, and some rows leave it out.

.	TRBJ2-1	TRBV19	.	TGTGCCAGTAGACCTAGCATCGCGTACAATGAGCAGTTCTTC	CASRPSIAYNEQFF
.	TRBJ1-2	TRBV2	.	TGTGCCAGCACTCTAGTGGCGACTCTCAACTATGGCTACACCTTC	CASTLVATLNYGYTF
.	TRBJ1-4	TRBV7-9	few	TGTGCCAGCACAGAGGGGACTAATGAAAAACTGTTTTTT	CASTEGTNEKLFF
.	TRBJ2-3	TRBV30	.	TGTGCCTGGAGTGCGAAAGATACGCAGTATTTT	CAWSAKDTQYF
.	TRBJ1-1	TRBV14	.	TGTGCCAGCAGCCAACTACAGGGTATAGGAGCTTTCTTT	CASSQLQGIGAFF
TRBD2	TRBJ2-7	TRBV6-5	.	TGTGCCAGCAGTTCGCCTAGCGGGAGGGCCTACGAGCAGTACTTC	CASSSPSGRAYEQYF
.	TRBJ1-6	TRBV11-2	.	TGTGCCAGCAGCTCCAGCACAGTGGCACCCCTCCACTTT	CASSSSTVAPLHF
TRBD1	TRBJ2-7	TRBV28	.	TGTGCCAGCAGAACCGGGACAGGCTCCTACGAGCAGTACTTC	CASRTGTGSYEQYF
TRBD1	TRBJ1-2	TRBV5-6	.	TGTGCCAGCAGTTCTGGGACAGGCGCCCTAAGTAACTATGGCTACACCTTC	CASSSGTGALSNYGYTF
.	TRBJ2-7	TRBV5-4	once	TGTGCCAGCAGCTTGGGTGCAAGCCACGAGCAGTACTTC	CASSLGASHEQYF
TRBD1	TRBJ1-5	TRBV6-6	.	TGTGCCACAGCGGGACAGGGGATTGTAAAGCCCCAGCATTTT	CATAGQGIVKPQHF
TRBD1	TRBJ1-3	TRBV9	.	TGTGCCAGCAAGGCAGGGGGATCTGGAAACACCATATATTTT	CASKAGGSGNTIYF
TRBD1	TRBJ1-4	TRBV5-1	few	TGCGCCAGCAGCCGTACCGGGACAGGACTATCTATAAATGAAAAACTGTTTTTT	CASSRTGTGLSINEKLFF
.	TRBJ2-1	TRBV19	.	TGTGCCAGTAGTGCTATTGGGGGAGAGCAGTTCTTC	CASSAIGGEQFF
TRBD1	TRBJ1-5	TRBV7-9	.	TGTGCCAGCAGCTTTCGGTCTAGATTAAGGACAGGGCTCTCTCAGCCCCAGCATTTT	CASSFRSRLRTGLSQPQHF
.	TRBJ1-6	TRBV30	.	TGTGCCTGGGATACAGGTTCCCGAGATAATTCACCCCTCCACTTT	CAWDTGSRDNSPLHF
TRBD1	TRBJ2-5	TRBV5-1	once	TGCGCCAGCAGCTTAGGACAGGCTCCACAAGAGACCCAGTACTTC	CASSLGQAPQETQYF
.	TRBJ2-1	TRBV4-1	.	TGCGCCAGCAGCCAAGAAGGGCTACTGATCCTTAGCGAGCAGTTCTTC	CASSQEGLLILSEQFF
TRBD1	TRBJ1-2	TRBV7-8	.	TGTGCCAGCAGCTTATCCACAGGGGCGGGCTCAGGTGGAGGCTACACCTTC	CASSLSTGAGSGGGYTF
.	TRBJ2-7	TRBV2	.	TGTGCCAGCAGTGGCCGGGTGGGTATTAAAGGTTACGAGCAGTACTTC	CASSGRVGIKGYEQYF
TRBD1	TRBJ1-1	TRBV7-2	.	TGTGCCAGCAGCGCCCGACAGGGAACGGAAGCTTTCTTT	CASSARQGTEAFF
TRBD1	TRBJ1-4	TRBV5-1	.	TGCGCCAGCCGGCCCGGGACAGGGGTCGAAAAACTGTTTTTT	CASRPGTGVEKLFF
.	TRBJ2-3	TRBV2	.	TGTGCCACCTCTAGGGCGGGTACTAGCACAGATACGCAGTATTTT	CATSRAGTSTDTQYF
.	TRBJ1-4	TRBV6-6	.	TGTGCCAGCAGTTACCCAAATGAAAAACTGTTTTTT	CASSYPNEKLFF
.	TRBJ2-5	TRBV2	.	TGTGCCAGCAGTGGGGGTCCAGGGACCCAGTACTTC	CASSGGPGTQYF
TRBD1	TRBJ2-1	TRBV7-2	.	TGTGCCAGCAGCTATCAGCCAGGGGGCGCATATGAGCAGTTCTTC	CASSYQPGGAYEQFF
TRBD2	TRBJ2-5	TRBV6-4	once	TGTGCCAGCGGGGGAGCGGGGGGGCGCCAAGAGACCCAGTACTTC	CASGGAGGRQETQYF
.	TRBJ2-1	TRBV9	.	TGTGCCAGCAGCGTAGGGAGTAAACTTCCCAATGAGCAGTTCTTC	CASSVGSKLPNEQFF
.	TRBJ2-2	TRBV19	once	TGTGCCAGTAGTGTCCAGAGTACCTCGAACACCGGGGAGCTGTTTTTT	CASSVQSTSNTGELFF
.	TRBJ2-5	TRBV6-5	.	TGTGCCAGCAGTTACGGCCTTGGGAGCGGAGAGACCCAGTACTTC	CASSYGLGSGETQYF
TRBD2	TRBJ2-1	TRBV11-2	.	TGTGCCAGCAGCTGGTCCTCCGGGACTAGAGGCTATGAGCAGTTCTTC	CASSWSSGTRGYEQFF
.	TRBJ1-5	TRBV2	few	TGTGCCAGCAGAAGGGGGAGTCAGCCCCAGCATTTT	CASRRGSQPQHF
TRBD1	TRBJ2-7	TRBV30	few	TGTGCCTGGAGTCGCGGGACAGGGGTGGACGAGCAGTACTTC	CAWSRGTGVDEQYF
.	TRBJ1-1	TRBV18	.	TGTGCCAGCTCACCGGGGCGTGCCAGACCACACACTGAAGCTTTCTTT	CASSPGRARPHTEAFF
.	TRBJ1-2	TRBV14	.	TGTGCCAGCAGCCAAGGGTACAGGGCTGGTGGCTACACCTTC	CASSQGYRAGGYTF
.	TRBJ1-2	TRBV14	.	TGTGCCAGCAGCCCCCCACTAGGGGTTTATGGCTACACCTTC	CASSPPLGVYGYTF
TRBD1	TRBJ1-2	TRBV28	.	TGTGCCAGCAGTTTGGGCAGGGGGGGGCATGGCTACACCTTC	CASSLGRGGHGYTF
.	TRBJ2-7	TRBV6-6	.	TGTGCCAGCAGTTATGGGCAGGGTCCTACCCACGAGCAGTACTTC	CASSYGQGPTHEQYF
TRBD1	TRBJ1-4	TRBV7-9	once	TGTGCCAGCAGCTTAGGCACAGGGGGGAATGAAAAACTGTTTTTT	CASSLGTGGNEKLFF
TRBD2	TRBJ2-5	TRBV9	few	TGTGCCAGCAGCGTAGGACTAGCGGGGCTAGGAACCGAGACCCAGTACTTC	CASSVGLAGLGTETQYF
TRBD2	TRBJ2-1	TRBV7-6	.	TGTGCCAGCAGCCCAGGACTAGCGGGAGGCCGGGGCTCCTACAATGAGCAGTTCTTC	CASSPGLAGGRGSYNEQFF
.	TRBJ1-1	TRBV5-1	.	TGCGCCAGCAGCATTATTACGAACACTGAAGCTTTCTTT	CASSIITNTEAFF